This T cell receptor (beta chain) was recovered during a study of CD8 T cells in ankylosing spondylitis listed by TCRdb under 2017. Concerning the study at large: The study profiled T cell receptor beta repertoires in healthy donors and ankylosing spondylitis patients to find disease-linked TCR variants. In total, the full study cohort was made up of nearly 110 healthy donors and 25 to 30 ankylosing spondylitis patients. Peripheral blood samples were taken, and synovial fluid was additionally collected from ankylosing spondylitis patients.

The full study reports these points: The disease-linked clones had a CD8+ phenotype and were found at relatively low frequencies in peripheral blood. Some TCR beta motif variants had previously been reported in synovial fluid and blood of reactive arthritis patients, which suggested common disease-initiation mechanisms. According to the report, matched synovial fluid samples from ankylosing spondylitis patients were significantly enriched for the disease-linked clones. Blood from ankylosing spondylitis patients appeared to be characterized by a TCR beta motif composed of 7 to 9 highly homologous amino acid variants.

About this clonotype: The target of this receptor is not known. It has no much larger one-base neighbor in the sample; base qualities were not kept.

TCRdb records Illumina HiSeq 2500 as the sequencer. Quantitative 5'-RACE with molecular barcodes was used to prepare TCR beta libraries. In the authors' own workflow: To identify disease-linked TCR variants, a new computational method was used, one built on a probabilistic model of VDJ rearrangement. Through fastp at Q25 and MiXCR, TCRdb rebuilt clones from the public reads, retaining in-frame beta chains. Every CDR3 protein is listed once, alongside the most common genes and DNA of its rows. TCRdb assigned the V and J calls; the authors' analysis was not used. The sample table contains a few hundred thousand distinct CDR3 sequences; only one count was recorded for about 10% of them. Of the sample, roughly 6.8% is held by the ten largest clones. Sequenced input: blood, either unsorted or a sorted T cell fraction (not recorded which). The origin of this receptor is a male donor with ankylosing spondylitis or in good health (not recorded which).

The CDR3: CASSVTGLAGWTDTQYF. In nucleotide form, the sequence is TGTGCCAGCAGCGTAACAGGACTAGCGGGCTGGACAGATACGCAGTATTTT. The chain is made from TRBV9 and TRBJ2-3; TRBD2 aligns with 11 central bases. Spanning cysteine to phenylalanine, the CDR3 consists of 17 amino acids. Only CDR3 DNA remains: 51 bases, in frame from the first base. CDR1 and CDR2 were assigned from the germline V gene as SGDLS and YYNGEE. Trimming accounts for 1 base at V and 3 bases at J, while the number of junction bases matched to no gene is 7.